This record covers a single T cell receptor beta chain. Its matching antigen is unknown. TCRdb keeps only in-frame clones here, not all; method: immunoSEQ multiplex PCR. The sample lists about 55,000 clones; 70% to 90% were seen once. The data are from a study of T cell responses to AZD1222 COVID-19 vaccine. Whole-study results and caveats: Just 5 or 6 AZD1222 recipients tested seropositive at baseline.

The CDR3 consists of 13 residues. CDR1 and CDR2 from the germline V gene are MDHEN and SYDVKM. Trimming at V came to 5 bases and at J to 6 bases, leaving 6 bases not matched to a gene. V and J are TRBV28 and TRBJ1-2; 7 bases align to TRBD1. The specimen comprised peripheral blood, sampled on day 0 of AZD1222 vaccination. This sequence originates from an adult in good health. This chain's CDR3 is CASSPGQGDGYTF. The CDR3 nucleotides are TGTGCCAGCAGTCCAGGGCAGGGGGATGGCTACACCTTC.